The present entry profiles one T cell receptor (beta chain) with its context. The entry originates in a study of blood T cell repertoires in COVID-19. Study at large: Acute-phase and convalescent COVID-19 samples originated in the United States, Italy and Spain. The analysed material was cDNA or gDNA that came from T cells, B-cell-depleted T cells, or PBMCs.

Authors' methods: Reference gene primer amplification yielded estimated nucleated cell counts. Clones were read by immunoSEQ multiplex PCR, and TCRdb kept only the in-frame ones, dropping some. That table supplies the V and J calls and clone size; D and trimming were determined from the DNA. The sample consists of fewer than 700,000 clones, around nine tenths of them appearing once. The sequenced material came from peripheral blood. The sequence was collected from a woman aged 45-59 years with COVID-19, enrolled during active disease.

In nucleotides, the CDR3 is TGTGCCAGCAGTTATCCAGGGGGTGCCACTGAAGCTTTCTTT. Translated, it gives CASSYPGGATEAFF. V usage is TRBV28 and J usage is TRBJ1-1; the match to TRBD1 covers 7 bases. Germline-derived CDR1 and CDR2 are MDHEN and SYDVKM. Trimming cost V 4 bases and J 4 bases; bases outside gene matches: 6. The CDR3 is 14 residues long.